These 18 T cell receptor beta chains were sequenced from one sample in a study of blood T cell repertoires in COVID-19. Here immunoSEQ multiplex PCR was the method, and the copy in TCRdb shows in-frame clones only, minus some. The table shows under 75,000 clones, with 75% to 85% occurring only once. Sequenced input: peripheral blood. The receptors shown here come from a woman in her fifties or sixties with acute or convalescent COVID-19.

The rearrangement uses TRBV5-1 and TRBJ1-1; D call uncertain. Germline V gene data show CDR1 as SGHRS and CDR2 as YFSETQ. This CDR3 contains 15 residues. Trimming took off 0 bases at V and 0 bases at J, with 9 bases between the two ends. CDR3 DNA sequence: TGCGCCAGCAGCTTGGGGCAGATCATGAACACTGAAGCTTTCTTT. It encodes CASSLGQIMNTEAFF.

This rearrangement joins TRBV4-1 to TRBJ1-4; 9 bases agree with TRBD1. This CDR3 is 13 amino acids long. Germline-derived CDR1 and CDR2 are MGHRA and YSYEKL. After removal of 4 bases from V and 7 bases from J, the junction contained 1 base not matched to a gene. DNA for the CDR3: TGCGCCAGCAGCCCGGGACAGGGTGAAAAACTGTTTTTT. This gives the protein CASSPGQGEKLFF.

This rearrangement joins TRBV10-1 to TRBJ2-7, with no clear D. Per the germline V gene, CDR1 is WNHNN and CDR2 is SYGVQD (reference sequence). The CDR3 has 12 residues. V lost 4 bases and J lost 3, with 7 bases in between. The CDR3 loop is CASSVAFYEQYF. CDR3 nucleotide sequence: TGCGCCAGCAGTGTAGCCTTCTACGAGCAGTACTTC.

The chain couples TRBV9 to TRBJ1-1; D remains unclear. In germline, CDR1 is SGDLS, CDR2 YYNGEE. This CDR3 has 15 amino acids. Trimming took off 4 bases at V and 6 bases at J, with 19 bases between the two ends. The CDR3 DNA sequence: TGTGCCAGCAGCCCAGCCCCAGGAGGGCGATCTGAAGCTTTCTTT. Translated: CASSPAPGGRSEAFF.

This clone is termed medium-sized. The rearrangement links TRBV3-1 (or the pseudogene TRBV3-2) to TRBJ1-4; D unresolved. Germline CDR1 LGHDT, CDR2 YNNKEL (reference sequence). With 0 bases removed from V and 2 bases from J, the gap between germline ends came to 10 bases. The CDR3 runs 16 residues. The CDR3 here is CASSQDLESTNEKLFF. The CDR3 DNA reads as TGTGCCAGCAGCCAAGATTTGGAGTCTACTAATGAAAAACTGTTTTTT.

The chain joins TRBV3-1 (or the pseudogene TRBV3-2) to TRBJ1-2; a possible D gene is TRBD1 (5 bases). This CDR3 region has 14 residues. The germline CDR1 and CDR2 sequences are LGHDT and YNNKEL (reference sequence). The ends were cut back, 1 base at V and 6 bases at J, with 12 bases in the middle. As DNA, the CDR3 is TGTGCCAGCAGCCAAGGGGGGGAAAAGCATGGCTACACCTTC. It translates to CASSQGGEKHGYTF.

This clone turned up a few times. The chain uses TRBV27 and TRBJ2-1, with a weak D call TRBD2 (7 bases). The CDR3 has 14 residues. Germline V gene sequence: CDR1 MNHEY, CDR2 SMNVEV (reference sequence). The V and J ends lost 4 bases and 9 bases respectively, with 16 bases between them. Here the CDR3 reads CASSWEGGVGEQFF. CDR3 nucleotide sequence: TGTGCCAGCAGTTGGGAGGGGGGGGTTGGTGAGCAGTTCTTC.

This clone was detected only a few times. This chain uses TRBV2 with TRBJ1-4; D gene unclear. This CDR3 is built from 13 residues. CDR1 and CDR2 (germline): SNHLY, FYNNEI. V lost 4 bases and J 3 bases, leaving 6 bases between the germline ends. CDR3 protein: CASSAEANEKLFF. Written as DNA, the CDR3 is TGTGCCAGCAGTGCCGAGGCTAATGAAAAACTGTTTTTT.

V and J are TRBV28 and TRBJ1-3; D ambiguous. V lost 7 bases, J lost 0 bases, and 13 bases lay in between. The germline gives CDR1 MDHEN, CDR2 SYDVKM. The CDR3 extends over 15 amino acids. CDR3 DNA: TGTGCCAGCACGAGGCCCGCATTCTCTGGAAACACCATATATTTT. Encoded protein: CASTRPAFSGNTIYF.

The chain links TRBV6-1 to TRBJ2-3; 9 bases map to TRBD1. The germline V gene encodes CDR1 MNHNS and CDR2 SASEGT. This CDR3 contains 16 residues. The J segment lost 7 bases and the V segment lost 4 bases, leaving 12 bases of the junction unmatched. The CDR3 loop is CASSVQPGQGLNTQYF. DNA of the CDR3: TGTGCCAGCAGTGTTCAACCGGGACAGGGTCTAAATACGCAGTATTTT.

This chain uses TRBV27 with TRBJ2-5, with TRBD1 as a possible D gene (7 bases). This CDR3 spans 15 amino acids. Trimming took 5 bases from V and 2 from J, leaving 15 bases between them. Germline CDR1 MNHEY, CDR2 SMNVEV (reference sequence). The CDR3 protein is CASSRGTAGQETQYF. CDR3 DNA sequence: TGTGCCAGCAGTCGGGGGACAGCCGGACAAGAGACCCAGTACTTC.

The chain combines TRBV6-5 with TRBJ1-3, with D uncertain. There are 16 residues in the CDR3. In germline, CDR1 is MNHEY, CDR2 SVGAGI. V dropped 0 bases and J dropped 2 bases, with 11 bases sitting between them. CDR3 loop: CASSYSPGRPGNTIYF. CDR3 in DNA: TGTGCCAGCAGTTACTCTCCAGGTCGACCTGGAAACACCATATATTTT.

This clone was seen a few times. The chain combines TRBV11-1 with TRBJ2-7; 7 bases are shared with TRBD1. V lost 5 bases to trimming and J lost 2 bases; unmatched junction nucleotides: 3. The CDR3 contains 13 residues. CDR1 is SGHAT and CDR2 is FQDESV in the germline V gene (reference sequence). For the CDR3, the DNA is TGTGCCAGCAGCCTGGGACAGACCTACGAGCAGTACTTC. Its protein product is CASSLGQTYEQYF.

The chain is built from TRBV7-2 and TRBJ2-5; 8 bases fit TRBD1. The V gene's germline CDR1 is SGHTA and CDR2 FQGNSA. Germline trimming cut 5 bases from V and 1 base from J; bases unmatched to any gene: 3. The length of the CDR3 is 14 residues. The CDR3 bases are TGTGCCAGCAGCCTGGACAGGGTCCAAGAGACCCAGTACTTC. It is translated as CASSLDRVQETQYF.

This clone turned up a few times. V is TRBV27 and J is TRBJ2-1; 7 bases line up with TRBD2. The germline CDR1 and CDR2 sequences are MNHEY and SMNVEV (reference sequence). V gave up 9 bases and J gave up 5 bases; unmatched junction bases: 13. CDR3 length equals 15 residues. CDR3 in amino acids: CASRQRGLMNNEQFF. The CDR3 DNA reads as TGTGCCAGTCGCCAGCGGGGACTTATGAACAATGAGCAGTTCTTC.

This chain uses TRBV11-3 with TRBJ2-3; 7 nucleotides agree with TRBD1. Trimming removed 5 bases from V and 0 bases from J; junction bases left unmatched: 5. The CDR3 extends over 15 amino acids. Germline assignment: CDR1 SGHNT and CDR2 YENEEA. DNA for the CDR3: TGTGCCAGCAGCCCCGGGACAGCAAGCACAGATACGCAGTATTTT. Translating gives CASSPGTASTDTQYF.

This clone has more than one count but fewer than ten. V is TRBV5-4 and J is TRBJ2-1; 14 bases fit TRBD2. J gave up 6 bases and V 4 bases, and 6 bases lay outside the gene matches. This CDR3 region has 16 residues. CDR1 and CDR2 from the germline V gene are SGHNT and YYREEE (reference sequence). CDR3 bases: TGTGCCAGCAGCCAGGGACTAGCGGGGGCGATCAATGAGCAGTTCTTC. Protein: CASSQGLAGAINEQFF.

Of note for this clone: Other nucleotide sequences from this sample produce the same CDR3. This chain joins TRBV28 and TRBJ1-4, with D possibly matching TRBD1 (6 bases). Per germline, CDR1 MDHEN and CDR2 SYDVKM. V lost 1 base and J lost 8, with 17 bases in between. CDR3 size: 16 residues. The CDR3 DNA follows: TGTGCCAGCAGTTTATTTGGAGGGGGAGGGGGGGAAAAACTGTTTTTT. Protein: CASSLFGGGGGEKLFF.